Described below is a single T cell receptor beta chain sequence and its context. These data originate in a study of blood T cell repertoires in COVID-19. Measured with immunoSEQ multiplex PCR; TCRdb has only the in-frame clones, and not every one. The sample lists over 250,000 clones, around nine tenths occurring once. The clonotype was recovered from a woman between 18 and 29 years old who had recovered from COVID-19. Input material: PBMCs or T cells enriched from blood (not recorded which).

CDR3 sequence (DNA): TGTGCCAGCAGTCCGCTTACTGTGGGAGGGCCAGCAGTCGTTGAGCAGTTCTTC. It yields the protein CASSPLTVGGPAVVEQFF. This chain connects TRBV28 to TRBJ2-1, with 7 bases matching TRBD2. CDR1 and CDR2 from the germline V gene are MDHEN and SYDVKM. The CDR3 is 18 amino acids. V lost 5 bases to trimming and J lost 9 bases; unmatched junction nucleotides: 22.